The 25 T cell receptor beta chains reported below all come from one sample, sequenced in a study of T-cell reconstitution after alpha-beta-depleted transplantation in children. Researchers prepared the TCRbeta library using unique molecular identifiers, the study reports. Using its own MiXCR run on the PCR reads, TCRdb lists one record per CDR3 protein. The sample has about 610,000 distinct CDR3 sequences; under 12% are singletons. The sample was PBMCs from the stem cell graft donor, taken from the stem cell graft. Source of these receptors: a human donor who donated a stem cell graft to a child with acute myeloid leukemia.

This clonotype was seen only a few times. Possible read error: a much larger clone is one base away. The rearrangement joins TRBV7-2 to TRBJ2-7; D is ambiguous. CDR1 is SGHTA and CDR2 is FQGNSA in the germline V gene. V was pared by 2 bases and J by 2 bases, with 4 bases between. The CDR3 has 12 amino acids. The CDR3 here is CASSLPTYEQYF. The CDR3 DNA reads TGTGCCAGCAGCTTACCGACCTACGAGCAGTACTTC. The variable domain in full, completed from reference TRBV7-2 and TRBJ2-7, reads GAGVSQSPSNKVTEKGKDVELRCDPISGHTALYWYRQSLGQGLEFLIYFQGNSAPDKSGLPSDRFSAERTGGSVSTLTIQRTQQEDSAVYLCASSLPTYEQYFGPGTRLTVT.

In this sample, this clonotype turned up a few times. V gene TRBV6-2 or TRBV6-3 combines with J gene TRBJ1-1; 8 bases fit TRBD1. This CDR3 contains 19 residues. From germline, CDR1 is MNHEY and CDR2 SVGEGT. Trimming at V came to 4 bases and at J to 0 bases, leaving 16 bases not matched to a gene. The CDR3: CASSFPTGVPSGMNTEAFF. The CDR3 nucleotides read TGTGCCAGCAGTTTCCCGACAGGGGTCCCTTCTGGCATGAACACTGAAGCTTTCTTT.

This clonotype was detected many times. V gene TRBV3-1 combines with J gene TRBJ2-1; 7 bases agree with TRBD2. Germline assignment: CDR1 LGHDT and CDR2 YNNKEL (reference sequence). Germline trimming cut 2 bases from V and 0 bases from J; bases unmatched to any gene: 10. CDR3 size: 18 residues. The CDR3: CASSQRFSGHSSYNEQFF. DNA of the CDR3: TGTGCCAGCAGCCAAAGGTTTAGCGGGCATAGCTCCTACAATGAGCAGTTCTTC.

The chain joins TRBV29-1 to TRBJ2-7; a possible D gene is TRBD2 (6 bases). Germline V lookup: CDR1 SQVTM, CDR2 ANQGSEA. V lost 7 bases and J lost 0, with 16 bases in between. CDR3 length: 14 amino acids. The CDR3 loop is CSAVRDSSSYEQYF. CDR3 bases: TGCAGCGCCGTAAGGGACTCGAGCTCCTACGAGCAGTACTTC.

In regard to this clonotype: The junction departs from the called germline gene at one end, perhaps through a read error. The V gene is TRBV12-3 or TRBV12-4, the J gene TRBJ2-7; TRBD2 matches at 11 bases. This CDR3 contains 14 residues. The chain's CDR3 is CASSIAGGAYEQYF. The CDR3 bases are TGTGCCAGCAGTATAGCGGGAGGGGCCTACGAGCAGTACTTC.

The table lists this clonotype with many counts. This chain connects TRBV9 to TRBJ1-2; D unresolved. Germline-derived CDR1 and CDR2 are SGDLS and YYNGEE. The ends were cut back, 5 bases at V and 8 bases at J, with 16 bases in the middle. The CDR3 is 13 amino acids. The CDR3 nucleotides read TGTGCCAGCAGTTATCCTGGGGTCGGAGGCTACACCTTC. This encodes CASSYPGVGGYTF.

CDR3 DNA: TGCGCCAGCAGCTTAGGTAGCGGGATAAGGGGTTCGGTAAATGAGCAGTTCTTC. Protein sequence: CASSLGSGIRGSVNEQFF. The chain couples TRBV5-1 to TRBJ2-1; 8 bases are a match to TRBD2. Trimming cost V 2 bases and J 7 bases; bases outside gene matches: 17. Germline-derived CDR1 and CDR2 are SGHRS and YFSETQ. This CDR3 is 18 amino acids long.

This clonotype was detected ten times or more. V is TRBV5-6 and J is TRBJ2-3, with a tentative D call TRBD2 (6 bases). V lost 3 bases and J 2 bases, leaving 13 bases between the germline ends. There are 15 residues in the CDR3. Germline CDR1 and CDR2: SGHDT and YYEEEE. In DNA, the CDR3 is TGTGCCAGCAGCTCCCTTAGCGGTTCCACAGATACGCAGTATTTT. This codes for CASSSLSGSTDTQYF.

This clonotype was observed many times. This CDR3 reads CSARHLLSYEQYF. CDR3 nucleotide sequence: TGCAGTGCTAGACACCTGCTTTCCTACGAGCAGTACTTC. The chain recombines TRBV20-1 with TRBJ2-7; D gene uncertain. Germline CDR1 is DFQATT and CDR2 is SNEGSKA (reference sequence). Deletions cut 2 bases from V and 1 base from J, with 9 bases between. This CDR3 contains 13 residues.

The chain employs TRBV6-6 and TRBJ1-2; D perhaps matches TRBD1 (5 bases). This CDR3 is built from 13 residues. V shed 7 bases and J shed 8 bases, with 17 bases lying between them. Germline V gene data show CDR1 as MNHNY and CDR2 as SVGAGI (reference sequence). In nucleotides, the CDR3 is TGTGCCAGCACGAAAGGGGTTGGAGGAGGCTACACCTTC. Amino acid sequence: CASTKGVGGGYTF.

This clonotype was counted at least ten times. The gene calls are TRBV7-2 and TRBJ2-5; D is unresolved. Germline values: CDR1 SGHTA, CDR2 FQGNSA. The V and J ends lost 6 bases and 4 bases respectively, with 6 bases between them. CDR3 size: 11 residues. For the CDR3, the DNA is TGTGCCAGCAGATCCGTAGAGACCCAGTACTTC. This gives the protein CASRSVETQYF.

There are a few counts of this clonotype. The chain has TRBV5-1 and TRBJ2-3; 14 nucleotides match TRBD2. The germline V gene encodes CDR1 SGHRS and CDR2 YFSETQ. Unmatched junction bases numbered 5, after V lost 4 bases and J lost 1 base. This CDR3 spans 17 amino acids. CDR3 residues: CASSPRLAGGRTDTQYF. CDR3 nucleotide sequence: TGCGCCAGCAGCCCGAGACTAGCGGGAGGGCGCACAGATACGCAGTATTTT.

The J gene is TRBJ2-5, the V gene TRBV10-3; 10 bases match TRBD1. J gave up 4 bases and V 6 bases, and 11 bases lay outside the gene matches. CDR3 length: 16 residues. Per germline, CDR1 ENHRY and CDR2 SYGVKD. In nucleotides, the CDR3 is TGTGCCATCAGGGAATCCGGGACAGGGGTAATAGAGACCCAGTACTTC. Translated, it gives CAIRESGTGVIETQYF.

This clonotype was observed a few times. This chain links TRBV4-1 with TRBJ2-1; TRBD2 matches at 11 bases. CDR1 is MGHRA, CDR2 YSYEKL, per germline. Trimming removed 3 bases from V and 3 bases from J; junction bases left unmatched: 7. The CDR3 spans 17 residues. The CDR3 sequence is CASSQRSGTSGYNEQFF. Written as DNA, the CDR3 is TGCGCCAGCAGCCAGAGATCCGGGACTAGCGGCTACAATGAGCAGTTCTTC.

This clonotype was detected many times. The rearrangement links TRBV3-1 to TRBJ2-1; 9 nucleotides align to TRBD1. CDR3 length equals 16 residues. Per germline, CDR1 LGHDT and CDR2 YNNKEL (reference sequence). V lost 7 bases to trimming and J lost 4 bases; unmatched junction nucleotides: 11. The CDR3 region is CASTMLDRGAYNEQFF. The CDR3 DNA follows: TGTGCCAGCACTATGCTGGACAGGGGCGCTTACAATGAGCAGTTCTTC.

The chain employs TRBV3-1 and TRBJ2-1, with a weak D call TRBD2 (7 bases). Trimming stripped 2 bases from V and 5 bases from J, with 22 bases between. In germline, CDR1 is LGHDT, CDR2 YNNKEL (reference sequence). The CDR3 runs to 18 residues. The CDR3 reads CASSQQRGLAGANNEQFF. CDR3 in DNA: TGTGCCAGCAGCCAACAACGGGGTCTGGCGGGGGCTAACAATGAGCAGTTCTTC.

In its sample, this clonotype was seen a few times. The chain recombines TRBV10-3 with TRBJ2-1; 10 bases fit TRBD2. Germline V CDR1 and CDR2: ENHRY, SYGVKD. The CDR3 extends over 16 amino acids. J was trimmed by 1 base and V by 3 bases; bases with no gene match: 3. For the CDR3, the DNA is TGTGCCATCAGTGATCGGACTAGCGGATCCTACAATGAGCAGTTCTTC. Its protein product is CAISDRTSGSYNEQFF.

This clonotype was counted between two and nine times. CDR3 coding DNA: TGTGCCAGCAGTCTACAGGGGGCGCGGGTTGAAGCTTTCTTT. This codes for CASSLQGARVEAFF. The rearrangement uses TRBV12-3 or TRBV12-4 and TRBJ1-1; 9 bases map to TRBD1. J was trimmed by 7 bases and V by 5 bases; bases with no gene match: 8. CDR3 length: 14 residues.

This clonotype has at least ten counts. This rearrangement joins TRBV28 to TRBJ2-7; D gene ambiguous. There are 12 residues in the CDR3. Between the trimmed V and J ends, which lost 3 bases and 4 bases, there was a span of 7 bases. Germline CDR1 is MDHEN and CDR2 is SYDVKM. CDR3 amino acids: CASSLLKYEQYF. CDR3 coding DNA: TGTGCCAGCAGTTTGCTTAAGTACGAGCAGTACTTC.

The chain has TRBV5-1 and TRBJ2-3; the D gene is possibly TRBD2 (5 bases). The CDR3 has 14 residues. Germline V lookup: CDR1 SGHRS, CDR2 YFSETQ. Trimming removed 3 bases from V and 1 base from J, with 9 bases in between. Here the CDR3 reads CASSWGSGTDTQYF. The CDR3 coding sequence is TGCGCCAGCAGCTGGGGTAGCGGCACAGATACGCAGTATTTT.

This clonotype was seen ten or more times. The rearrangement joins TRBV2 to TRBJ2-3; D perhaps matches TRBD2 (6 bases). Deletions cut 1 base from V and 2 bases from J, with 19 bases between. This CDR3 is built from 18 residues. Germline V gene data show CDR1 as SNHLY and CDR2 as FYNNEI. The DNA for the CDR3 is TGTGCCAGCAGTGAAGAGCGGGTCCGAGGGAGCCTCACAGATACGCAGTATTTT. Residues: CASSEERVRGSLTDTQYF.

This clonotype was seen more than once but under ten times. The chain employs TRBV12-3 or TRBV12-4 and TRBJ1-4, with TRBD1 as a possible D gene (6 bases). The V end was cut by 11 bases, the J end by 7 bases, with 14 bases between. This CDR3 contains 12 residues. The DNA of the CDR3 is TGTGCCTCCGGGGGGCTGGGTGAAAAACTGTTTTTT. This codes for CASGGLGEKLFF.

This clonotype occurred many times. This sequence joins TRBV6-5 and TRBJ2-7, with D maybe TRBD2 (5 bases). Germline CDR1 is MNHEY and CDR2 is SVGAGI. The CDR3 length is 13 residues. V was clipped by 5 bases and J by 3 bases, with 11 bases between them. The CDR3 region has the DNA TGTGCCAGCAGTCCCACTAGTAGCTACGAGCAGTACTTC. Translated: CASSPTSSYEQYF.

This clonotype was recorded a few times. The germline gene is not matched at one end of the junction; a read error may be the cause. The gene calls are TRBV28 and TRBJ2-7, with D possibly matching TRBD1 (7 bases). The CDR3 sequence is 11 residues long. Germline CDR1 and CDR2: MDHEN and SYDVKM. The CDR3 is CASSFGRDSLF. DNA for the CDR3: TGTGCCAGCAGTTTTGGGCGGGACAGCCTCTTC. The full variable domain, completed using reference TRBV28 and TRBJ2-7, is DVKVTQSSRYLVKRTGEKVFLECVQDMDHENMFWYRQDPGLGLRLIYFSYDVKMKEKGDIPEGYSVSREKKERFSLILESASTNQTSMYLCASSFGRDSLFGPGTRLTVT.

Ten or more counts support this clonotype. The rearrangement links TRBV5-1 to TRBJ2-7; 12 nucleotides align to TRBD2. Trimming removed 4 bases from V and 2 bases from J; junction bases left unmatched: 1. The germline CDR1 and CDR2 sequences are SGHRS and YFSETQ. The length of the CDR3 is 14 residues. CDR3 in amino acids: CASSGLAGPYEQYF. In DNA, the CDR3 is TGCGCCAGCAGCGGACTAGCGGGACCCTACGAGCAGTACTTC. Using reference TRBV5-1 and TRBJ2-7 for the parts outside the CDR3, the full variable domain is KAGVTQTPRYLIKTRGQQVTLSCSPISGHRSVSWYQQTPGQGLQFLFEYFSETQRNKGNFPGRFSGRQFSNSRSEMNVSTLELGDSALYLCASSGLAGPYEQYFGPGTRLTVT.